The subject of this entry is one TCR beta chain. This sample was taken from a study of CD8+ T cells in alopecia areata. Study background: Treatment ran 6 to 18 months, with 6 months of follow-up afterward.

V shed 2 bases and J shed 0 bases, with 9 bases lying between them. Germline CDR1 is SGHKS and CDR2 is YYEKEE (reference sequence). This CDR3 is built from 14 residues. As to treatment: oral pan-JAK inhibitor, 5-10 mg twice daily. Extracted from the samples, RNA was reverse transcribed into cDNA to serve as the sequencing template. Libraries were prepared by immunoSEQ multiplex PCR; TCRdb keeps only in-frame clonotypes and omits some of them. Among roughly 73,000 clones listed, approximately 28% were seen once. This chain joins TRBV5-5 and TRBJ2-7, with D unresolved. The TCR originated in a human donor with alopecia areata. Sequences were derived from CD8+ T cells sorted from blood, sampled at week 4, from a patient treated with tofacitinib. The CDR3 coding sequence is TGTGCCAGCAGCTTCACCGCTTACTCCTACGAGCAGTACTTC. Translation gives CASSFTAYSYEQYF.